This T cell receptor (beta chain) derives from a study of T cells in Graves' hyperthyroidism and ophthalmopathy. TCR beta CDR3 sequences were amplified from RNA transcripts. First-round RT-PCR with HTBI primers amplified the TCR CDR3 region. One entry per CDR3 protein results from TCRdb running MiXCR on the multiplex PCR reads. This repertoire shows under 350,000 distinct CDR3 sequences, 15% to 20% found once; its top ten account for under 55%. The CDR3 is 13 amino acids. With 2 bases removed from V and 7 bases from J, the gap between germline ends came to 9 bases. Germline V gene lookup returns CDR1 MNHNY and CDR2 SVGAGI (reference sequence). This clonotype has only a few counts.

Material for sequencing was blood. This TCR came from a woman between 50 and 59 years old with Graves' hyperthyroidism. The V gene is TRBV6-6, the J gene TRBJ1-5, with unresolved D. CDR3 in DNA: TGTGCCAGCAGTTACCGGCCGGGCCAGCCCCAGCATTTT. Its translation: CASSYRPGQPQHF.